These 31 T cell receptor beta chains originate from one sample sequenced in a study of T cells expressing NK-cell markers. TCRdb re-called the 5' RACE reads and catalogs CDR3 proteins one per entry, DNA excluded. This repertoire includes hundreds of thousands of distinct CDR3 sequences. The specimen sequenced was blood T cells: a sorted CD56 or NKG2C T cell subset, CD4+ or CD8+ T cells, or bulk PBMC T cells (not recorded which). The receptors originated from a woman aged 18-70 years in good health.

The CDR3 spells CAIARGTPVSYEQYF. The chain is built from TRBV10-3 and TRBJ2-7; there is no DNA to check the TCRdb D call of TRBD2. The CDR3 extends over 15 amino acids. Per the germline V gene, CDR1 is ENHRY and CDR2 is SYGVKD.

CDR3 sequence: CASSLMAGDTQYF. This sequence joins TRBV7-6 and TRBJ2-3; the D gene TCRdb calls, TRBD2, cannot be checked with no DNA. This CDR3 spans 13 amino acids. The germline V gene encodes CDR1 SGHVS and CDR2 FNYEAQ.

The rearrangement uses TRBV6-5 and TRBJ1-1. This CDR3 region has 11 residues. The germline V gene has CDR1 MNHEY and CDR2 SVGAGI. The CDR3 is CASRRDTEAFF.

The chain recombines TRBV29-1 with TRBJ2-1; TCRdb's D gene call, TRBD1, goes unchecked for lack of DNA. The CDR3 extends over 13 amino acids. The germline CDR1 and CDR2 sequences are SQVTM and ANQGSEA. This CDR3 is CSVVASSGREQFF.

This chain connects TRBV7-9 to TRBJ2-1; the TCRdb D gene call, TRBD2, has no DNA to confirm it. Germline V gives CDR1 SEHNR, CDR2 FQNEAQ (reference sequence). This CDR3 region has 16 residues. The CDR3 sequence is CASSPNGLAEYNEQFF.

The genes are TRBV5-1 and TRBJ1-1; lacking DNA, the TRBD1 call made by TCRdb goes unchecked. The CDR3 consists of 15 residues. Germline values: CDR1 SGHRS, CDR2 YFSETQ. Here the CDR3 reads CASSLVTGSGAEAFF.

The chain employs TRBV20-1 and TRBJ1-4; the TCRdb D gene call, TRBD1, has no DNA to confirm it. CDR1 DFQATT and CDR2 SNEGSKA come from the germline V gene (reference sequence). The CDR3 runs to 15 residues. The CDR3 here is CSARDGGQANEKLFF.

The chain joins TRBV20-1 to TRBJ2-1; TCRdb's D gene call, TRBD2, goes unchecked for lack of DNA. This CDR3 has 16 amino acids. CDR1 is DFQATT and CDR2 is SNEGSKA in the germline V gene (reference sequence). The CDR3 loop reads CSARGSGRNSYNEQFF.

The V call is TRBV28, the J call TRBJ2-7; TCRdb designates TRBD1, a call that cannot be tested without DNA. The CDR3 runs 14 residues. The germline V gene has CDR1 MDHEN and CDR2 SYDVKM. CDR3 sequence reads: CASNSPGRNYEQYF.

CDR3 in amino acids: CASSVGGAGNQPQHF. The chain has TRBV9 and TRBJ1-5; TCRdb returns TRBD1, unconfirmable since there is no DNA. The CDR3 is made up of 15 amino acids. CDR1 is SGDLS and CDR2 is YYNGEE in the germline V gene.

J is TRBJ1-2 and V is TRBV5-5. The CDR3 extends over 16 amino acids. Germline CDR1 reads SGHKS; CDR2 reads YYEKEE (reference sequence). CDR3 amino acids: CASSLAGVEGRYGYTF.

The chain recombines TRBV30 with TRBJ2-3. Germline values: CDR1 GTSNPN, CDR2 SVGIG (reference sequence). This CDR3 comprises 12 residues. CDR3 amino acids: CAWSVSGDTQYF.

The chain carries TRBV12-3 or TRBV12-4 and TRBJ2-5. The CDR3 totals 13 residues. The CDR3 here is CASSTGPIETQYF.

The chain carries TRBV20-1 and TRBJ2-7; TCRdb outputs TRBD1, but without DNA this stays unchecked. This CDR3 has 14 amino acids. CDR1 DFQATT and CDR2 SNEGSKA come from the germline V gene (reference sequence). The CDR3 is CSAPSTGDVDEQYF.

V usage is TRBV7-9 and J usage is TRBJ2-1. The CDR3 is 12 amino acids. CDR1 and CDR2 (germline): SEHNR, FQNEAQ (reference sequence). The CDR3 sequence is CASSFNFVEQFF. Full variable domain (missing parts from reference TRBV7-9 and TRBJ2-1): DTGVSQNPRHKITKRGQNVTFRCDPISEHNRLYWYRQTLGQGPEFLTYFQNEAQLEKSRLLSDRFSAERPKGSFSTLEIQRTEQGDSAMYLCASSFNFVEQFFGPGTRLTVL.

The chain has TRBV20-1 and TRBJ1-4. This CDR3 is 12 amino acids long. Germline V gene lookup returns CDR1 DFQATT and CDR2 SNEGSKA (reference sequence). The chain's CDR3 is CSARTTNEKLFF.

The rearrangement links TRBV7-8 to TRBJ2-3; TCRdb returns TRBD1, unconfirmable since there is no DNA. CDR1 SGHVS and CDR2 FQNEAQ come from the germline V gene. The CDR3 is 15 amino acids. The CDR3 loop reads CASSSGQAAADTQYF. The variable domain in full, with the rest retrieved from reference TRBV7-8 and TRBJ2-3, is GAGVSQSPRYKVAKRGQDVALRCDPISGHVSLFWYQQALGQGPEFLTYFQNEAQLDKSGLPSDRFFAERPEGSVSTLKIQRTQQEDSAVYLCASSSGQAAADTQYFGPGTRLTVL.

This chain connects TRBV7-2 to TRBJ2-4; TCRdb proposes TRBD2, but this gene call is untestable without DNA. From germline, CDR1 is SGHTA and CDR2 FQGNSA. This CDR3 comprises 13 residues. CDR3: CASSVNPRVPSGF.

The CDR3 loop is CASSLLATGQGEETQYF. V usage is TRBV5-1 and J usage is TRBJ2-5; TCRdb's D gene call, TRBD1, goes unchecked for lack of DNA. This CDR3 spans 17 amino acids. Looked up from germline, CDR1 is SGHRS and CDR2 is YFSETQ.

The chain is built from TRBV7-2 and TRBJ2-7; with no DNA, the TCRdb D assignment of TRBD1 cannot be verified. The CDR3 is made up of 15 amino acids. CDR1 and CDR2 from the germline V gene are SGHTA and FQGNSA. CDR3 sequence reads: CASSLQGAKSYEQYF.

The V and J genes are TRBV5-1 and TRBJ2-2; TCRdb's assignment of TRBD1 cannot be checked, as there is no DNA. Germline V gene lookup returns CDR1 SGHRS and CDR2 YFSETQ. This CDR3 contains 15 residues. The CDR3 protein is CASRETGGATGELFF.

This chain uses TRBV6-1 with TRBJ2-1; the TRBD1 assignment by TCRdb is unverifiable without DNA. CDR1 is MNHNS and CDR2 is SASEGT in the germline V gene. The CDR3 is made up of 13 amino acids. CDR3 in amino acids: CASSRTRANEQFF.

V is TRBV12-3 or TRBV12-4 and J is TRBJ2-5; without DNA, the TCRdb call of TRBD2 cannot be checked. The CDR3 totals 14 residues. The CDR3 sequence is CASSFGGSRETQYF.

This chain's CDR3 is CSVGTSGAYQETQYF. This chain uses TRBV29-1 with TRBJ2-5; TCRdb lists TRBD2, though no DNA is available to test this call. CDR1 is SQVTM and CDR2 is ANQGSEA in the germline V gene. CDR3 length equals 15 residues.

The chain has TRBV24-1 and TRBJ2-2; without DNA, the TCRdb call of TRBD1 cannot be checked. Germline loops: CDR1 KGHDR, CDR2 SFDVKD. The CDR3 contains 14 residues. The CDR3 loop reads CATRMTGGPGELFF.

This sequence joins TRBV20-1 and TRBJ1-1; TCRdb indicates TRBD1, and absent DNA this call remains unverified. This CDR3 is 13 amino acids long. Germline lookup yields CDR1 DFQATT and CDR2 SNEGSKA (reference sequence). The CDR3 loop is CSAPGQMNTEAFF.

This sequence joins TRBV12-3 or TRBV12-4 and TRBJ1-1; TCRdb gives TRBD1 as the D gene, but with no DNA this cannot be confirmed. This CDR3 is 16 amino acids long. CDR3 residues: CASSLVAGTGGEEAFF.

The rearrangement links TRBV6-5 to TRBJ1-6; TCRdb's D call, TRBD1, is unchecked because there is no DNA. Germline CDR1 is MNHEY and CDR2 is SVGAGI. There are 14 residues in the CDR3. The CDR3 reads CASSYQGFGSPLHF.

The chain combines TRBV5-1 with TRBJ2-1; the D call from TCRdb, TRBD2, cannot be confirmed without DNA. Germline-derived CDR1 and CDR2 are SGHRS and YFSETQ. There are 16 residues in the CDR3. CDR3 sequence: CASSGGSGAGYNEQFF.

This chain's CDR3 is CASSSGLAIEETQYF. The chain recombines TRBV7-8 with TRBJ2-5; TCRdb's D call, TRBD2, is unchecked because there is no DNA. This CDR3 is 15 amino acids long. Germline V CDR1 and CDR2: SGHVS, FQNEAQ.

The V gene is TRBV27, the J gene TRBJ2-2; absent DNA, TCRdb's TRBD1 call cannot be checked. Germline CDR1 is MNHEY and CDR2 is SMNVEV (reference sequence). The CDR3 extends over 17 amino acids. This CDR3 reads CASSSQRFRVYTGELFF.